What follows are 27 T cell receptor beta chains derived from one specimen sequenced in a study of T cell responses to AZD1222 COVID-19 vaccine. TCRdb keeps only in-frame clones here, not all; method: immunoSEQ multiplex PCR. The sample carries 120,000 to 150,000 clones, around 90% recorded once. Sequenced material: peripheral blood, taken on day 0 of AZD1222 vaccination. Source of these receptors: an adult in good health.

The V and J genes are TRBV18 and TRBJ1-2; D not resolved. Trimming pared 0 bases from V and 7 bases from J, leaving 15 bases between. Germline V CDR1 and CDR2: KGHSH, LQKENI. The CDR3 is 15 amino acids. The chain's CDR3 is CASSPPKGMLSGYTF. The CDR3 DNA is TGTGCCAGCTCACCACCGAAGGGCATGCTCTCTGGCTACACCTTC.

The chain is built from TRBV7-9 and TRBJ1-2; 7 bases match TRBD1. Losses at the gene ends were 3 bases for V and 3 bases for J; bases not matched to a gene: 1. The CDR3 is 13 residues long. Germline CDR1 is SEHNR and CDR2 is FQNEAQ (reference sequence). CDR3 sequence (DNA): TGTGCCAGCAGCTTTACAGGGGACTATGGCTACACCTTC. Its protein product is CASSFTGDYGYTF.

The V gene is TRBV5-4, the J gene TRBJ2-1; D remains ambiguous. The CDR3 covers 15 residues. Trimming left V 4 bases short and J 0 bases short, with 11 bases between. Germline V gene sequence: CDR1 SGHNT, CDR2 YYREEE (reference sequence). CDR3 protein: CASSGILGSYNEQFF. CDR3 in DNA: TGTGCCAGCAGCGGCATTTTAGGCTCCTACAATGAGCAGTTCTTC.

This chain connects TRBV6-2 or TRBV6-3 to TRBJ1-5, with D uncertain. The CDR3 runs to 16 residues. In germline, CDR1 is MNHEY, CDR2 SVGEGT. V lost 6 bases and J 2 bases, leaving 17 bases between the germline ends. The CDR3 reads CASSPRLGGGNQPQHF. CDR3 DNA sequence: TGTGCCAGCAGCCCCCGTCTTGGCGGAGGCAATCAGCCCCAGCATTTT.

The chain is built from TRBV12-5 and TRBJ1-3; no clear D gene. The length of the CDR3 is 13 residues. Trimming took off 1 base at V and 1 base at J, with 2 bases between the two ends. The germline CDR1 and CDR2 sequences are LGHNT and FRNRAP. The CDR3 region is CASGLGSGNTIYF. The DNA for the CDR3 is TGTGCTAGTGGTTTGGGGTCTGGAAACACCATATATTTT.

V usage is TRBV27 and J usage is TRBJ2-6, with 8 bases lining up with TRBD1. Germline assignment: CDR1 MNHEY and CDR2 SMNVEV (reference sequence). The CDR3 has 18 amino acids. V was pared by 6 bases and J by 0 bases, with 10 bases of the junction left unmatched. The CDR3 coding sequence is TGTGCCAGCAGACTAGGACAGGGAGAGCACTCTGGGGCCAACGTCCTGACTTTC. Amino acids: CASRLGQGEHSGANVLTF. The full variable domain, rest sourced from reference TRBV27 and TRBJ2-6, is EAQVTQNPRYLITVTGKKLTVTCSQNMNHEYMSWYRQDPGLGLRQIYYSMNVEVTDKGDVPEGYKVSRKEKRNFPLILESPSPNQTSLYFCASRLGQGEHSGANVLTFGAGSRLTVL.

This rearrangement joins TRBV5-4 to TRBJ2-7; 7 bases are a match to TRBD1. Per germline, CDR1 SGHNT and CDR2 YYREEE (reference sequence). J was trimmed by 3 bases and V by 3 bases; bases with no gene match: 3. The CDR3 has 13 amino acids. The CDR3 region is CASSWDRDYEQYF. The CDR3 coding sequence is TGTGCCAGCAGCTGGGACAGAGACTACGAGCAGTACTTC.

The rearrangement uses TRBV15 and TRBJ2-1; D remains ambiguous. This CDR3 is built from 15 residues. Trimming stripped 0 bases from V and 2 bases from J, with 8 bases between. Germline loops: CDR1 LNHNV, CDR2 YYDKDF (reference sequence). CDR3 in DNA: TGTGCCACCAGCAGAGACGGTTTTACCTACAATGAGCAGTTCTTC. It translates to CATSRDGFTYNEQFF.

CDR3: CAISAGPSGNTEAFF. CDR3 nucleotides: TGTGCCATCAGCGCGGGCCCCTCGGGGAACACTGAAGCTTTCTTT. The rearrangement links TRBV10-3 to TRBJ1-1; no definite D call. The CDR3 covers 15 residues. The germline gives CDR1 ENHRY, CDR2 SYGVKD. Trimming pared 6 bases from V and 1 base from J, leaving 15 bases between.

V and J are TRBV10-1 and TRBJ2-1, with TRBD2 matching over 13 bases. The CDR3 sequence is 16 residues long. Germline loops: CDR1 WNHNN, CDR2 SYGVQD (reference sequence). V shed 2 bases, J shed 3 bases, and the junction held 1 base outside the gene matches. CDR3 sequence: CASSETSGRDYNEQFF. In DNA form, the CDR3 reads TGCGCCAGCAGTGAGACTAGCGGGAGGGACTACAATGAGCAGTTCTTC.

The chain joins TRBV4-3 to TRBJ2-2; 7 bases are a match to TRBD1. J lost 0 bases, V lost 6 bases, and 7 bases had no gene match. CDR1 and CDR2 from the germline V gene are LGHNA and YSLEER. This CDR3 is built from 16 residues. The CDR3 coding sequence is TGCGCCAGCAGAGACCTAGGGGGCTCGAACACCGGGGAGCTGTTTTTT. It yields the protein CASRDLGGSNTGELFF.

This chain links TRBV3-1 (or the pseudogene TRBV3-2) with TRBJ2-3; TRBD2 matches at 11 bases. CDR3 size: 21 residues. Germline CDR1 and CDR2: LGHDT and YNNKEL (reference sequence). J gave up 1 base and V 0 bases, and 15 bases lay outside the gene matches. The CDR3 protein is CASSQEAILAGASSGTDTQYF. The CDR3 DNA sequence: TGTGCCAGCAGCCAAGAAGCAATACTAGCGGGAGCGTCTTCGGGCACAGATACGCAGTATTTT.

This chain joins TRBV23-1 and TRBJ2-1; no clear D. TRBV23-1 is sorted into the ORF group, with uncertain function. Trimming left V 6 bases short and J 15 bases short, with 15 bases between. The CDR3 runs 11 residues. The CDR3 coding sequence is TGCGCCAGCAGGTGGGCCCTACGACCGTTCTTC. Translation: CASRWALRPFF.

This clone was seen once. V and J are TRBV27 and TRBJ1-1; 8 bases agree with TRBD1. Germline V lookup: CDR1 MNHEY, CDR2 SMNVEV (reference sequence). The CDR3 runs to 19 residues. The trim removed 6 bases at V and 2 bases at J, leaving 20 bases unmatched. CDR3 sequence: CASSPRTAGGIGVNTEAFF. DNA for the CDR3: TGTGCCAGCAGCCCGCGTACGGCAGGGGGCATAGGTGTAAACACTGAAGCTTTCTTT.

The gene calls are TRBV10-3 and TRBJ1-4; perhaps TRBD1 as D (6 bases). The CDR3 loop spans 13 amino acids. Trimming shortened V by 7 bases and J by 7 bases, and 13 bases separated the two germline ends. Germline CDR1 ENHRY, CDR2 SYGVKD. CDR3 protein: CAITEGGGEKLFF. CDR3 nucleotides: TGTGCCATCACCGAAGGGGGGGGTGAAAAACTGTTTTTT.

The chain couples TRBV9 to TRBJ2-2, with D tentatively TRBD1 (5 bases). Germline CDR1 SGDLS, CDR2 YYNGEE. The CDR3 is 21 amino acids. V was shortened by 3 bases and J by 8 bases, with 35 bases between the two germline ends. The CDR3 DNA sequence: TGTGCCAGCAGCGACCGTACCCCCCATGTTATAGGGGCCCAACCCGTTGGGGAGCTGTTTTTT. Its protein is CASSDRTPHVIGAQPVGELFF.

This chain links TRBV9 with TRBJ1-5, with a possible D match to TRBD1 (5 bases). The CDR3 is made up of 14 amino acids. From germline, CDR1 is SGDLS and CDR2 YYNGEE. V lost 3 bases to trimming and J lost 6 bases, with 13 bases between them. Here the CDR3 reads CASSASGGGQPQHF. The CDR3 nucleotides read TGTGCCAGCAGCGCATCAGGTGGGGGTCAGCCCCAGCATTTT.

This clone has more than one count but fewer than ten. The gene calls are TRBV19 and TRBJ1-2; 8 positions match TRBD1. Unmatched junction bases numbered 13, after V lost 4 bases and J lost 9 bases. The germline V gene has CDR1 LNHDA and CDR2 SQIVND (reference sequence). There are 15 residues in the CDR3. The DNA of the CDR3 is TGTGCCAGTAGTACACAACCGGACAGGGTTTGGAGCTACACCTTC. Protein product: CASSTQPDRVWSYTF.

This clone was found many times. In DNA, the CDR3 is TGTGCCAGCAGTGAAGGACTAGCGGGAGCAGATACGCAGTATTTT. Amino acid sequence: CASSEGLAGADTQYF. The rearrangement uses TRBV6-1 and TRBJ2-3; 12 bases align to TRBD2. This CDR3 comprises 15 residues. The V gene's germline CDR1 is MNHNS and CDR2 SASEGT. V was pared by 1 base and J by 4 bases, with 0 bases of the junction left unmatched.

The chain has TRBV9 and TRBJ2-2; 14 nucleotides agree with TRBD2. From germline, CDR1 is SGDLS and CDR2 YYNGEE. This CDR3 region has 18 residues. Trimming cost V 4 bases and J 5 bases; bases outside gene matches: 10. The CDR3 bases are TGTGCCAGCAGCCAGTGGGGACTAGCGGGAGCTTCAACCGGGGAGCTGTTTTTT. Its translation is CASSQWGLAGASTGELFF.

V gene TRBV14 combines with J gene TRBJ1-2; D gene ambiguous. The CDR3 is made up of 15 amino acids. V lost 0 bases to trimming and J lost 4 bases, with 12 bases between them. CDR1 and CDR2 from the germline V gene are SGHDN and FVKESK. CDR3 in amino acids: CASSQDGGRAYGYTF. DNA of the CDR3: TGTGCCAGCAGCCAAGATGGAGGCAGAGCCTATGGCTACACCTTC.

V usage is TRBV7-6 and J usage is TRBJ1-3; 7 nucleotides match TRBD1. Germline V gene data show CDR1 as SGHVS and CDR2 as FNYEAQ. J lost 0 bases, V lost 4 bases, and 3 bases had no gene match. The CDR3 sequence is 15 residues long. The CDR3 protein is CASSWGDSSGNTIYF. The CDR3 DNA is TGTGCCAGCAGCTGGGGGGACAGCTCTGGAAACACCATATATTTT.

V and J are TRBV9 and TRBJ2-1; TRBD2 matches at 10 bases. Per germline, CDR1 SGDLS and CDR2 YYNGEE. Trimming cost V 2 bases and J 0 bases; bases outside gene matches: 8. This CDR3 is built from 18 residues. As DNA, the CDR3 is TGTGCCAGCAGCGTCCTAGCGGGGGCCCCCAGCTCCTACAATGAGCAGTTCTTC. Translating gives CASSVLAGAPSSYNEQFF.

This clone has just a few counts. This chain connects TRBV4-3 to TRBJ2-7; no definite D call. CDR1 is LGHNA, CDR2 YSLEER, per germline. The CDR3 consists of 16 residues. The V end lost 1 base, the J end lost 7 bases, and 20 bases lay between the germline ends. This CDR3 is CASSQGSFRERGEQYF. The CDR3 nucleotides read TGCGCCAGCAGCCAAGGTAGCTTCCGCGAAAGAGGTGAGCAGTACTTC.

The chain has TRBV7-2 and TRBJ1-1; tentative D call: TRBD1 (5 bases). The V gene lost 3 bases and the J gene lost 11 bases, with 10 bases spanning the gap. The CDR3 totals 11 residues. In germline, CDR1 is SGHTA, CDR2 FQGNSA. The CDR3 DNA reads TGTGCCAGCAGCTTGGGGACCGGGGCTTTCTTT. It translates to CASSLGTGAFF.

This clone was recorded only once. The chain recombines TRBV20-1 with TRBJ2-7, with 7 nucleotides matching TRBD1. Germline CDR1 reads DFQATT; CDR2 reads SNEGSKA (reference sequence). The length of the CDR3 is 14 residues. V shed 3 bases, J shed 5 bases, and the junction held 10 bases outside the gene matches. CDR3 coding DNA: TGCAGTGCTAGTGGTCGAACAGGGGATGACGAGCAGTACTTC. This encodes CSASGRTGDDEQYF.

This chain connects TRBV18 to TRBJ2-5; TRBD2 is a possible D gene (6 bases). The germline V gene encodes CDR1 KGHSH and CDR2 LQKENI. V dropped 1 base and J dropped 2 bases, with 14 bases sitting between them. There are 16 residues in the CDR3. The CDR3: CASSPLRGTTQETQYF. The CDR3, as DNA: TGTGCCAGCTCACCACTTCGCGGGACGACTCAAGAGACCCAGTACTTC.